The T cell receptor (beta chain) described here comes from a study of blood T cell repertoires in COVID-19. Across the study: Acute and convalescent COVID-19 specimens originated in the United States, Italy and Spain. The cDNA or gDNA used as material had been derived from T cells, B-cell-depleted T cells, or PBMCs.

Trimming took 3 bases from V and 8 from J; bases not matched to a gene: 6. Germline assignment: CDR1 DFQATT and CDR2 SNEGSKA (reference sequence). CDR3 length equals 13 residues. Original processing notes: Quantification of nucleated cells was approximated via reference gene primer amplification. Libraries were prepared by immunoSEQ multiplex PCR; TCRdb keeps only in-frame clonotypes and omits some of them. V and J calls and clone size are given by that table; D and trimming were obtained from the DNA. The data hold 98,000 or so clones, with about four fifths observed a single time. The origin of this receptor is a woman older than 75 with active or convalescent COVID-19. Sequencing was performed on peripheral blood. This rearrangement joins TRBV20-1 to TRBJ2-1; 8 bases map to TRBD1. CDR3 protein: CSASGAGGHEQFF. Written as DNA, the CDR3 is TGCAGTGCTAGTGGCGCAGGGGGCCATGAGCAGTTCTTC.